The clone carrying this T cell receptor (beta chain) showed up many times. Its matching antigen is unknown. This CDR3 contains 15 residues. V was shortened by 0 bases and J by 0 bases, with 7 bases between the two germline ends. Germline V lookup: CDR1 MNHEY, CDR2 SMNVEV (reference sequence). Noted time point: newly diagnosed GD, antithyroid drugs for less than 3 months. Preparation of the TCR library used RNA extracted from PBMCs. Arm-PCR of CDR3 regions and iRepertoire HTBI primers were used to build TCR beta libraries. TCRdb re-called the multiplex PCR reads with MiXCR, one entry per CDR3 protein. This sample yields about 620,000 distinct CDR3 sequences, of which 16% are seen a single time; around a sixth belongs to the top ten. These data belong to a study of regulatory T cells in long-lasting Graves disease. Study-wide results and limits: Analysis covered peripheral blood alone, not thyroid tissue.

The sample was also linked to a second study, of T cells in Graves' hyperthyroidism and ophthalmopathy. From that paper: Orbital computed tomography and thyroid ultrasound, together with serum TRAb and thyroxine and clinical symptoms, were used for diagnoses.

The chain recombines TRBV27 with TRBJ2-3; no reliable D call. The clonotype originates from a woman in her twenties or thirties with Graves disease. This specimen was peripheral blood mononuclear cells (PBMCs), taken at new diagnosis, from a patient treated with antithyroid drugs. For the CDR3, the DNA is TGTGCCAGCAGTTTATCGAGCAGCAGCACAGATACGCAGTATTTT. It encodes CASSLSSSSTDTQYF.